What follows are 21 T cell receptor beta chains derived from one specimen sequenced in a study of shared clonotypes between healthy human individuals. TCRdb keeps only in-frame clones here, not all; method: immunoSEQ multiplex PCR. The sample records some 2.4 million clones, roughly 93% being singletons. Sequenced: naive CD4+ T cells from PBMCs. The subset was: CD45RA+ positively selected. The receptors were sampled from a man between 18 and 35 years old in good health. Some clones in this sample may be carry-over from other donors' samples.

The CDR3 DNA is TGTGCCATCACACGGGGAATTAGCTATGGCTACACCTTC. Its protein product is CAITRGISYGYTF. This chain joins TRBV28 and TRBJ1-2, with D unresolved. This CDR3 is built from 13 residues. The V gene's germline CDR1 is MDHEN and CDR2 SYDVKM. The germline V and J ends were trimmed by 10 bases and 4 bases, with 16 bases remaining between them.

The chain uses TRBV19 and TRBJ1-5; 9 bases line up with TRBD1. V lost 5 bases and J lost 0; bases outside the gene matches: 5. CDR1 is LNHDA, CDR2 SQIVND, per germline (reference sequence). CDR3 length: 16 amino acids. CDR3 nucleotide sequence: TGTGCCAGTAGTCCTACGGACAGGGGTAGCAATCAGCCCCAGCATTTT. Translated, it gives CASSPTDRGSNQPQHF. The variable domain in full, completed from reference TRBV19 and TRBJ1-5, reads DGGITQSPKYLFRKEGQNVTLSCEQNLNHDAMYWYRQDPGQGLRLIYYSQIVNDFQKGDIAEGYSVSREKKESFPLTVTSAQKNPTAFYLCASSPTDRGSNQPQHFGDGTRLSIL.

V gene TRBV9 combines with J gene TRBJ1-1; TRBD1 is a possible D gene (5 bases). The CDR3 is 16 amino acids. CDR1 SGDLS and CDR2 YYNGEE come from the germline V gene. With 0 bases removed from V and 0 bases from J, the gap between germline ends came to 12 bases. CDR3 loop: CASSVVGGGMNTEAFF. The CDR3 region has the DNA TGTGCCAGCAGCGTAGTCGGGGGAGGGATGAACACTGAAGCTTTCTTT.

This clone was found once. The chain has TRBV28 and TRBJ2-1; no reliable D call. The V gene's germline CDR1 is MDHEN and CDR2 SYDVKM. The CDR3 has 12 amino acids. The CDR3 sequence: CVSQTSYNEQFF. CDR3 DNA: TGTGTATCCCAGACATCCTACAATGAGCAGTTCTTC.

The chain joins TRBV15 to TRBJ2-5; 10 nucleotides agree with TRBD1. With V trimmed by 5 bases and J by 4 bases, 7 bases remained unmatched. This CDR3 comprises 15 residues. Germline V gives CDR1 LNHNV, CDR2 YYDKDF (reference sequence). CDR3 DNA sequence: TGTGCCACCAGCGGCAGGGACAGGGGAGGAGAGACCCAGTACTTC. Amino acid sequence: CATSGRDRGGETQYF.

The chain uses TRBV6-5 and TRBJ2-7, with TRBD1 matching over 10 bases. With V trimmed by 6 bases and J by 1 base, 6 bases remained unmatched. CDR1 and CDR2 (germline): MNHEY, SVGAGI. The CDR3 extends over 15 amino acids. CDR3 loop: CASRRTGGMSYEQYF. The CDR3 DNA follows: TGTGCCAGCAGGCGGACAGGGGGTATGTCCTACGAGCAGTACTTC.

The rearrangement links TRBV29-1 to TRBJ2-5; 14 bases line up with TRBD2. V shed 7 bases and J 10 bases; nucleotides not matched to a gene: 8. The CDR3 is 13 residues long. The V gene's germline CDR1 is SQVTM and CDR2 ANQGSEA. The CDR3 DNA sequence: TGCAGCGCAAGAGGGACTAGCGGGAGCGGCCAGTACTTC. It is translated as CSARGTSGSGQYF.

The CDR3 is CASRSGEGSYNEQFF. CDR3 sequence (DNA): TGCGCCAGCAGAAGCGGGGAAGGTTCCTACAATGAGCAGTTCTTC. The J gene is TRBJ2-1, the V gene TRBV5-1, with TRBD2 matching 7 bases. J was trimmed by 1 base and V by 5 bases; bases with no gene match: 6. The germline V gene has CDR1 SGHRS and CDR2 YFSETQ. This CDR3 contains 15 residues.

The genes are TRBV5-1 and TRBJ2-5; 9 nucleotides agree with TRBD2. V shed 1 base and J 2 bases; nucleotides not matched to a gene: 6. Germline CDR1 is SGHRS and CDR2 is YFSETQ. This CDR3 has 16 amino acids. This CDR3 reads CASSLMPSGKQETQYF. CDR3 coding DNA: TGCGCCAGCAGCTTGATGCCTAGCGGGAAACAAGAGACCCAGTACTTC.

This clone was detected once. The chain links TRBV5-4 to TRBJ2-1; D is undetermined. Germline loops: CDR1 SGHNT, CDR2 YYREEE (reference sequence). This CDR3 is built from 12 residues. Deletions cut 0 bases from V and 9 bases from J, with 7 bases between. The CDR3 DNA is TGTGCCAGCAGCTTGGTGGTCGGTGAGCAGTTCTTC. It specifies CASSLVVGEQFF. Full variable domain (outside the CDR3, taken from reference TRBV5-4 and TRBJ2-1): ETGVTQSPTHLIKTRGQQVTLRCSSQSGHNTVSWYQQALGQGPQFIFQYYREEENGRGNFPPRFSGLQFPNYSSELNVNALELDDSALYLCASSLVVGEQFFGPGTRLTVL.

The CDR3 is CASSLGRPNEKLFF. Written as DNA, the CDR3 is TGCGCCAGCAGCCTGGGACGGCCTAATGAAAAACTGTTTTTT. This rearrangement joins TRBV5-1 to TRBJ1-4, with a tentative D call TRBD1 (5 bases). Germline assignment: CDR1 SGHRS and CDR2 YFSETQ. The CDR3 length is 14 residues. The germline V and J ends were trimmed by 4 bases and 3 bases, with 10 bases remaining between them.

This clone was found once. This chain links TRBV5-1 with TRBJ2-1; 7 nucleotides align to TRBD2. The V and J ends lost 0 bases and 9 bases, in that order; junction bases with no gene match: 9. The germline CDR1 and CDR2 sequences are SGHRS and YFSETQ. The CDR3 runs 15 residues. This chain's CDR3 is CASSLGVGGPAEQFF. CDR3 DNA: TGCGCCAGCAGCTTGGGGGTGGGAGGGCCCGCTGAGCAGTTCTTC.

The chain combines TRBV10-2 with TRBJ1-1, with D tentatively TRBD1 (5 bases). Germline V CDR1 and CDR2: WSHSY, SAAADI. The CDR3 loop spans 13 amino acids. Trimming stripped 4 bases from V and 5 bases from J, with 11 bases between. In DNA form, the CDR3 reads TGCGCCAGCAGTGGGAGGGGACGAACTGAAGCTTTCTTT. Protein product: CASSGRGRTEAFF.

This clone appeared a few times. V usage is TRBV29-1 and J usage is TRBJ1-1, with D unclear. CDR3 length: 13 amino acids. Germline V gives CDR1 SQVTM, CDR2 ANQGSEA. V lost 5 bases, J lost 1 base, and 11 bases lay in between. CDR3 in amino acids: CSVLGRSNTEAFF. For the CDR3, the DNA is TGCAGCGTTCTAGGCAGGTCGAACACTGAAGCTTTCTTT.

The chain joins TRBV2 to TRBJ1-2, with a weak D call TRBD1 (5 bases). Per the germline V gene, CDR1 is SNHLY and CDR2 is FYNNEI. This CDR3 comprises 14 residues. The ends were cut back, 2 bases at V and 8 bases at J, with 15 bases in the middle. CDR3: CASSESGGLGGYTF. The DNA for the CDR3 is TGTGCCAGCAGTGAAAGCGGGGGACTAGGGGGCTACACCTTC.

The rearrangement links TRBV7-9 to TRBJ2-5, with TRBD2 identical over 11 bases. Germline-derived CDR1 and CDR2 are SEHNR and FQNEAQ (reference sequence). The CDR3 length is 15 residues. Trimming at V came to 5 bases and at J to 7 bases, leaving 9 bases not matched to a gene. The CDR3 region is CASSGNSGRAGTQYF. CDR3 in DNA: TGTGCCAGCAGCGGCAATAGCGGGAGGGCCGGGACCCAGTACTTC.

As DNA, the CDR3 is TGTGCCAGCAGCCAAGACAGGGTTAGGTCCTACGAGCAGTACTTC. Translating gives CASSQDRVRSYEQYF. The chain employs TRBV14 and TRBJ2-7; possibly TRBD1 for D (5 bases). Germline V lookup: CDR1 SGHDN, CDR2 FVKESK. The CDR3 loop spans 15 amino acids. Deletions cut 0 bases from V and 1 base from J, with 10 bases between.

This chain connects TRBV27 to TRBJ2-3; D unclear. Germline loops: CDR1 MNHEY, CDR2 SMNVEV (reference sequence). The CDR3 totals 15 residues. V was shortened by 0 bases and J by 3 bases, with 10 bases between the two germline ends. The CDR3 is CASSLSGWVTDTQYF. As DNA, the CDR3 is TGTGCCAGCAGTTTATCGGGGTGGGTAACAGATACGCAGTATTTT.

The chain recombines TRBV18 with TRBJ2-1, with D hard to call. Looked up from germline, CDR1 is KGHSH and CDR2 is LQKENI. The CDR3 is 15 residues long. Trimming took off 4 bases at V and 2 bases at J, with 12 bases between the two ends. The CDR3 here is CASSLVQNTYNEQFF. CDR3 DNA: TGTGCCAGCTCACTCGTACAGAACACCTACAATGAGCAGTTCTTC.

V and J are TRBV4-2 and TRBJ2-1, with unresolved D. The V and J ends lost 0 bases and 1 base respectively, with 7 bases between them. Per the germline V gene, CDR1 is LGHNA and CDR2 is YNFKEQ. The CDR3 extends over 15 amino acids. Here the CDR3 reads CASSQEPGSYNEQFF. CDR3 coding DNA: TGTGCCAGCAGCCAAGAACCTGGGTCCTACAATGAGCAGTTCTTC.

The chain carries TRBV18 and TRBJ2-5; D is perhaps TRBD1 (6 bases). The germline gives CDR1 KGHSH, CDR2 LQKENI. V lost 1 base and J lost 0, with 12 bases in between. The CDR3 runs 16 residues. The CDR3: CASSPLTGRNQETQYF. In DNA, the CDR3 is TGTGCCAGCTCACCACTGACAGGCCGGAACCAAGAGACCCAGTACTTC.